A selection of T cell receptor beta chains follows, all from one sample in a study of monozygotic twins with cystic fibrosis. The assay was immunoSEQ multiplex PCR, and TCRdb's table has in-frame clones only and misses some. The sample holds some 30,000 clones, more than 90% seen once. Sequenced: blood. These receptors all stem from a girl aged 2-15 years with cystic fibrosis. Each CDR3 is given with its conserved first and last residue. The D gene is left open where the match is weak. Size is omitted from some rows. Given values are once, few, many or a class for expanded clones.

NA	TRBV6-5	TRBJ2-3	NA	CASSYTGDTQYF	TGTGCCAGCAGTTACACAGGGGATACGCAGTATTTT
NA	TRBV4-1	TRBJ2-3	NA	CASSQDSAGFADTQYF	TGCGCCAGCAGCCAAGATAGTGCAGGGTTCGCAGATACGCAGTATTTT
NA	TRBV5-8	TRBJ2-4	once	CASSGRGMAKNIQYF	TGTGCCAGCAGCGGAAGGGGCATGGCCAAAAACATTCAGTACTTC
NA	TRBV20-1	TRBJ1-1	NA	CSANGQTQAFF	TGCAGTGCTAATGGACAGACCCAAGCTTTCTTT
NA	TRBV27	TRBJ1-1	NA	CASSFEPNTEAFF	TGTGCCAGCAGTTTCGAACCGAACACTGAAGCTTTCTTT
TRBD1	TRBV7-3	TRBJ2-1	NA	CASSPHGTGVLPSPYNEQFF	TGTGCCAGCAGCCCCCATGGGACAGGGGTCCTCCCCTCCCCATACAATGAGCAGTTCTTC
TRBD1	TRBV6-1	TRBJ2-7	NA	CASSAGQGKSSSYEQYF	TGTGCCAGCAGTGCCGGACAGGGAAAATCCTCCTCCTACGAGCAGTACTTC
NA	TRBV29-1	TRBJ1-1	few	CSAWGGKTNTEAFF	TGCAGCGCCTGGGGAGGGAAAACGAACACTGAAGCTTTCTTT
NA	TRBV7-2	TRBJ2-1	NA	CASSPGRFNEQFF	TGTGCCAGCAGCCCGGGCAGGTTCAATGAGCAGTTCTTC
NA	TRBV7-2	TRBJ2-3	NA	CASSQQMRATDTQYF	TGTGCCAGCTCCCAGCAGATGAGGGCCACAGATACGCAGTATTTT
NA	TRBV9	TRBJ2-7	NA	CASSVVGDGEQYF	TGTGCCAGCAGCGTAGTGGGAGATGGAGAGCAGTACTTC
NA	TRBV19	TRBJ1-4	NA	CASRGTGGEKLFF	TGTGCCAGTAGGGGGACGGGGGGTGAAAAACTGTTTTTT
TRBD2	TRBV30	TRBJ2-1	NA	CAWNSGLAGASSYNEQFF	TGTGCCTGGAATTCGGGACTAGCGGGGGCGAGCTCCTACAATGAGCAGTTCTTC
TRBD1	TRBV5-4	TRBJ2-1	NA	CASSYGTGLNEQFF	TGTGCCAGCAGCTATGGGACAGGGTTGAATGAGCAGTTCTTC
NA	TRBV9	TRBJ1-2	NA	CASSAQGYGYTF	TGTGCCAGCAGCGCCCAGGGCTATGGCTACACCTTC
TRBD2	TRBV7-7	TRBJ2-7	NA	CASSLRRLKPKREPYEQYF	TGTGCCAGCAGCCTACGCCGGCTGAAACCGAAGCGGGAGCCCTACGAGCAGTACTTC
TRBD1	TRBV28	TRBJ1-4	once	CASRRRQGVEKLFF	TGTGCCAGCAGACGGAGACAGGGTGTGGAAAAACTGTTTTTT
TRBD2	TRBV11-2	TRBJ2-5	NA	CASSLLPSGQETQYF	TGTGCCAGCAGCTTATTGCCTAGCGGGCAAGAGACCCAGTACTTC
TRBD2	TRBV28	TRBJ2-1	NA	CASRSTSGSSYNEQFF	TGTGCCAGCAGATCGACTAGCGGCAGCTCCTACAATGAGCAGTTCTTC
NA	TRBV14	TRBJ1-2	NA	CASSQGGGYGYTF	TGTGCCAGCAGCCAAGGTGGGGGGTATGGCTACACCTTC
TRBD2	TRBV6-5	TRBJ2-7	NA	CASSGGLAGYEQYF	TGTGCCAGCAGCGGGGGACTAGCGGGCTACGAGCAGTACTTC
NA	TRBV7-2	TRBJ1-3	once	CASSLTAGEGGNTIYF	TGTGCCAGCAGCCTGACGGCGGGGGAGGGAGGTAACACCATATATTTT
NA	TRBV15	TRBJ1-4	NA	CATSRDAEGRNEFEKLFF	TGTGCCACCAGCAGAGATGCCGAGGGGCGGAATGAATTTGAAAAACTGTTTTTT
NA	TRBV2	TRBJ1-3	NA	CASSRAANSGNTIYF	TGTGCCAGCAGCAGGGCAGCTAATTCTGGAAACACCATATATTTT
NA	TRBV5-6	TRBJ2-3	NA	CASSTWGETMGNTDTQYF	TGTGCCAGCAGCACGTGGGGGGAGACGATGGGAAACACAGATACGCAGTATTTT
NA	TRBV25-1	TRBJ2-1	NA	CASSESVDPYNEQFF	TGTGCCAGCAGTGAATCTGTGGACCCCTACAATGAGCAGTTCTTC
NA	TRBV10-3	TRBJ2-2	NA	CAISERTGELFF	TGTGCCATCAGTGAGCGAACCGGGGAGCTGTTTTTT
NA	TRBV5-1	TRBJ1-5	NA	CASSFGGSNQPQHF	TGCGCCAGCAGCTTTGGAGGATCCAATCAGCCCCAGCATTTT
TRBD2	TRBV5-4	TRBJ2-5	NA	CASSLAGTSGRKTQYF	TGTGCCAGCAGCTTGGCCGGGACTAGCGGGAGAAAGACCCAGTACTTC
NA	TRBV28	TRBJ1-1	NA	CASSLLRTEAFF	TGTGCCAGCAGTTTATTGAGGACTGAAGCTTTCTTT
NA	TRBV12-5	TRBJ2-2	NA	CASGTGLGGELFF	TGTGCTAGTGGTACAGGACTTGGCGGGGAGCTGTTTTTT
NA	TRBV7-9	TRBJ2-2	NA	CASSRTGIRGDTGELFF	TGTGCCAGCAGTAGAACCGGGATCCGAGGGGACACCGGGGAGCTGTTTTTT
NA	TRBV7-2	TRBJ2-7	NA	CASSPAGPSGEQYF	TGTGCCAGCAGCCCCGCGGGACCCAGTGGCGAGCAGTACTTC
TRBD1	TRBV27	TRBJ1-1	NA	CASSFTGTGEAFF	TGTGCCAGCAGTTTCACCGGGACAGGAGAAGCTTTCTTT
TRBD1	TRBV10-3	TRBJ2-2	NA	CASEGGRTGGKPGELFF	TGTGCTAGCGAGGGAGGAAGGACAGGGGGAAAACCCGGGGAGCTGTTTTTT
TRBD2	TRBV25-1	TRBJ2-7	NA	CASSESGRASYEQYF	TGTGCCAGCAGTGAATCAGGGAGGGCCTCCTACGAGCAGTACTTC
TRBD1	TRBV28	TRBJ1-2	NA	CASRQGYYGYTF	TGTGCCAGCAGACAGGGGTACTATGGCTACACCTTC
NA	TRBV28	TRBJ2-3	NA	CASSLPLAVAASTDTQYF	TGTGCCAGCAGTTTACCCCTCGCGGTAGCGGCTAGCACAGATACGCAGTATTTT
NA	TRBV13	TRBJ1-1	NA	CASSSPGSEAFF	TGTGCCAGCAGCTCACCAGGGTCTGAAGCTTTCTTT
NA	TRBV4-2	TRBJ2-1	NA	CASSQTRLLSSYNEQFF	TGTGCCAGCAGCCAAACCCGACTCCTCAGCTCCTACAATGAGCAGTTCTTC
TRBD1	TRBV6-5	TRBJ2-7	NA	CASSWDREALEQYF	TGTGCCAGCAGTTGGGACAGGGAGGCCCTCGAGCAGTACTTC
NA	TRBV28	TRBJ2-7	NA	CATHSRLTSYEQYF	TGTGCCACCCACTCCCGACTAACCTCCTACGAGCAGTACTTC
TRBD2	TRBV5-4	TRBJ2-5	NA	CASSPQGGLAGARETQYF	TGTGCCAGCAGCCCCCAGGGGGGGCTAGCGGGAGCCCGAGAGACCCAGTACTTC
TRBD2	TRBV19	TRBJ2-3	NA	CASSGRTSGSTDTQYF	TGTGCCAGTAGTGGTCGGACTAGCGGTAGCACAGATACGCAGTATTTT
NA	TRBV19	TRBJ2-7	NA	CASSPGGGYEQYF	TGTGCCAGTAGTCCCGGGGGTGGGTACGAGCAGTACTTC
NA	TRBV7-2	TRBJ2-3	NA	CASSLFVGGRDTQYF	TGTGCCAGCAGCTTATTTGTGGGGGGAAGAGATACGCAGTATTTT
NA	TRBV5-4	TRBJ1-1	NA	CASSLGQNMNTEAFF	TGTGCCAGCAGCTTGGGGCAGAACATGAACACTGAAGCTTTCTTT